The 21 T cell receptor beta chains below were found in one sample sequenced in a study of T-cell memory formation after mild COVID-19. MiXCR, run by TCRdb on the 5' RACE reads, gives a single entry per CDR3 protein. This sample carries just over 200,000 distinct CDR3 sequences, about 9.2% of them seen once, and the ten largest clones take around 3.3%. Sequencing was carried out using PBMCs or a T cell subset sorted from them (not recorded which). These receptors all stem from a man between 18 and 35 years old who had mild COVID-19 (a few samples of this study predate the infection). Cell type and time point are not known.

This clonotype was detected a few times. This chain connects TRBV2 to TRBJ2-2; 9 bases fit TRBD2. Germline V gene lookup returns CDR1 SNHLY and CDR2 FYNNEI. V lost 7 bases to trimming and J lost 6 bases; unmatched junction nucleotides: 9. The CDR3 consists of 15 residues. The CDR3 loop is CASNPGLAQSGELFF. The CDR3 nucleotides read TGTGCCAGCAACCCGGGACTAGCTCAGTCCGGGGAGCTGTTTTTT.

The DNA of the CDR3 is TGTGCCAGCAGCCAAACCGGGTCTTTAGAGCAGTACTTC. Protein product: CASSQTGSLEQYF. The gene calls are TRBV7-2 and TRBJ2-7; D not certain. This CDR3 is 13 amino acids long. Looked up from germline, CDR1 is SGHTA and CDR2 is FQGNSA. The germline V and J ends were trimmed by 5 bases and 7 bases, with 15 bases remaining between them.

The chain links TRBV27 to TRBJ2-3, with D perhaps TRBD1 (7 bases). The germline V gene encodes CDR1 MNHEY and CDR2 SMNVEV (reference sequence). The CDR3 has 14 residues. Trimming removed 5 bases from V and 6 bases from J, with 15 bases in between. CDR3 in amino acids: CASSPTPGGDTQYF. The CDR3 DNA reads TGTGCCAGCAGTCCCACTCCAGGGGGGGATACGCAGTATTTT.

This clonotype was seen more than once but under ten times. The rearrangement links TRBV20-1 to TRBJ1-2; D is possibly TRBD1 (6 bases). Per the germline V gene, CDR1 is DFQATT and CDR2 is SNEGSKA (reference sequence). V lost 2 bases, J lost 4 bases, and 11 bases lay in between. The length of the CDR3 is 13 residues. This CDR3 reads CSARPQGTYGYTF. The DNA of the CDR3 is TGCAGTGCTAGACCCCAGGGGACCTATGGCTACACCTTC.

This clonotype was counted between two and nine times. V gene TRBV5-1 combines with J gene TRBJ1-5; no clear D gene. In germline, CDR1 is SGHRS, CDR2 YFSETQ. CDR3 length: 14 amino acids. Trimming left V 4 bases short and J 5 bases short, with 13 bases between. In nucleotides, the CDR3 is TGCGCCAGCAGCGCTGGAGGCGGGGATCAGCCCCAGCATTTT. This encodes CASSAGGGDQPQHF.

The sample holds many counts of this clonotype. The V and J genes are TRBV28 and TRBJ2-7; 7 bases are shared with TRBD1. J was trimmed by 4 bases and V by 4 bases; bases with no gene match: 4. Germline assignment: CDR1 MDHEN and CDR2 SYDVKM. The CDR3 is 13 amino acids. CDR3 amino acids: CASSSGQEYEQYV. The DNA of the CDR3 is TGTGCCAGCAGTTCCGGACAGGAGTACGAGCAGTACGTC.

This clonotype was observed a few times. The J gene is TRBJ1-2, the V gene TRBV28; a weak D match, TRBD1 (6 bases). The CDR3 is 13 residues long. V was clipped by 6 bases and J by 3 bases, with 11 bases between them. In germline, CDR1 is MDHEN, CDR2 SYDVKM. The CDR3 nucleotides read TGTGCCAGCAGACAGGGAAATTACTATGGCTACACCTTC. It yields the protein CASRQGNYYGYTF.

Here the CDR3 reads CASRRRTGNAFGANVLTF. CDR3 bases: TGTGCCAGCAGACGAAGGACAGGGAACGCCTTTGGGGCCAACGTCCTGACTTTC. The chain employs TRBV12-3 or TRBV12-4 and TRBJ2-6; the match to TRBD1 covers 8 bases. The CDR3 spans 18 residues. V trimming: 6 bases; J trimming: 3 bases; junction bases outside the gene matches: 13.

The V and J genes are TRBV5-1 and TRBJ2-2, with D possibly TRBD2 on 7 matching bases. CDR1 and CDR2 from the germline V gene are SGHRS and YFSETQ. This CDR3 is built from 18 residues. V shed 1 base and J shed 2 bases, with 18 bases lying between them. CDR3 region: CASSLLRGAGINTGELFF. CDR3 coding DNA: TGCGCCAGCAGCTTGCTCCGGGGGGCAGGGATTAACACCGGGGAGCTGTTTTTT. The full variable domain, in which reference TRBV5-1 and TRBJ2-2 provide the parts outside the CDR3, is KAGVTQTPRYLIKTRGQQVTLSCSPISGHRSVSWYQQTPGQGLQFLFEYFSETQRNKGNFPGRFSGRQFSNSRSEMNVSTLELGDSALYLCASSLLRGAGINTGELFFGEGSRLTVL.

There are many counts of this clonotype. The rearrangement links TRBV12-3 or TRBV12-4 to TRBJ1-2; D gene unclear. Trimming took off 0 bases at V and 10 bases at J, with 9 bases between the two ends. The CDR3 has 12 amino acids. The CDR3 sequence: CASSLADGDYTF. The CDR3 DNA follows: TGTGCCAGCAGTTTAGCGGATGGGGACTACACCTTC.

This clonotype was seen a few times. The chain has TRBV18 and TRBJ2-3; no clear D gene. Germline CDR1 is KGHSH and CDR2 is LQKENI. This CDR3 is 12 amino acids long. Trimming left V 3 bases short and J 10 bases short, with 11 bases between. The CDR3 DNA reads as TGTGCCAGCTCACCCCCAGTTATGCCGCAGTATTTT. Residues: CASSPPVMPQYF.

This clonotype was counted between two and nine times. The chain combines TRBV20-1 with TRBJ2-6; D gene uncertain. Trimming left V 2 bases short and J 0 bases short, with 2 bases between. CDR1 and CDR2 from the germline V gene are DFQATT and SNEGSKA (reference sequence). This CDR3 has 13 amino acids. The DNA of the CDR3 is TGCAGTGCTAGACCCTCTGGGGCCAACGTCCTGACTTTC. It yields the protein CSARPSGANVLTF.

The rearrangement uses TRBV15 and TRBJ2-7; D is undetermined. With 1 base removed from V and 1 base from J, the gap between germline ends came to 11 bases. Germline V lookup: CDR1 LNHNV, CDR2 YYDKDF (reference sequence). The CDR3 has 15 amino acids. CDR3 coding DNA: TGTGCCACCAGCAGAGTGGGCAGAGAGTCCTACGAGCAGTACTTC. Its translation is CATSRVGRESYEQYF.

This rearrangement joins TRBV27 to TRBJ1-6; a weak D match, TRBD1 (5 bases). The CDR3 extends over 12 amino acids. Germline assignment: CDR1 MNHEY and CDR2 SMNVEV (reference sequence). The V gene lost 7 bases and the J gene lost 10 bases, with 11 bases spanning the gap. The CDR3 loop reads CASKGVGSPLHF. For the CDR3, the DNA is TGTGCCAGCAAAGGGGTAGGGTCACCCCTCCACTTT.

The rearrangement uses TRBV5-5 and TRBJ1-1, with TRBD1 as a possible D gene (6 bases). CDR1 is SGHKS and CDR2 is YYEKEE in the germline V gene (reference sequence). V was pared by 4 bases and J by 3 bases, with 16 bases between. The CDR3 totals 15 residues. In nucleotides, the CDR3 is TGTGCCAGCAGCAAACCAGGGGCGCAGGACACTGAAGCTTTCTTT. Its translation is CASSKPGAQDTEAFF.

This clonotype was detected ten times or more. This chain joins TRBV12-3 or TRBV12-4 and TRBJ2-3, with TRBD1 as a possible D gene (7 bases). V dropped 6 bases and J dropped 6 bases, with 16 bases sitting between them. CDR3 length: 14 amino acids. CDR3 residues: CASRAGQLRDTQYF. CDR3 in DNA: TGTGCCAGCAGGGCGGGACAGCTCAGGGATACGCAGTATTTT.

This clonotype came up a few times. The DNA for the CDR3 is TGCGCCAGCAGCCTAGGGACAGGGTCTGGCTACACCTTC. Amino acids: CASSLGTGSGYTF. The V gene is TRBV5-1, the J gene TRBJ1-2; TRBD1 matches at 9 bases. The CDR3 contains 13 residues. V dropped 4 bases and J dropped 7; count of bases not matched to a gene: 5. CDR1 is SGHRS, CDR2 YFSETQ, per germline.

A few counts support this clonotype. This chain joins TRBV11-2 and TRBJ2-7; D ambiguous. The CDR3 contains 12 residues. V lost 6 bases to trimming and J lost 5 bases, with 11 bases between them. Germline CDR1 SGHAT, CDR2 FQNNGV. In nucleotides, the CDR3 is TGTGCCAGCAGTCTCACGCTACACGAGCAGTACTTC. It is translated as CASSLTLHEQYF.

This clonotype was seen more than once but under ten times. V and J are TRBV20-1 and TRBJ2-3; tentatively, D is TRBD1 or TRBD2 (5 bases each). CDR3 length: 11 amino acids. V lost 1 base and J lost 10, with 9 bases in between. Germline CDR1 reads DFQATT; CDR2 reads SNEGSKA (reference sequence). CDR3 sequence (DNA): TGCAGTGCTAGAGGGGACCGAGCGCAGTATTTT. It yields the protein CSARGDRAQYF.

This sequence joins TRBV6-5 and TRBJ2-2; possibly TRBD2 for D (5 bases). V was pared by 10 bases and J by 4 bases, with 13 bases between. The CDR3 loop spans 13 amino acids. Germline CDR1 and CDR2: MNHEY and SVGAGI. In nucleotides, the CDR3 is TGTGCCAATTATGGGAGAGCCACCGGGGAGCTGTTTTTT. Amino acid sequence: CANYGRATGELFF.

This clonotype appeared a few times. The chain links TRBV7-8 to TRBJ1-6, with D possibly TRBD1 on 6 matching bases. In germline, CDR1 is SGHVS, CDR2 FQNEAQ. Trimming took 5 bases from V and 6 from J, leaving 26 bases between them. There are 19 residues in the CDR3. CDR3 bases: TGTGCCAGCAGCCTTAAAGCGGGAGGTGGCGGACAGCCTAATTCACCCCTCCACTTT. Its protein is CASSLKAGGGGQPNSPLHF.